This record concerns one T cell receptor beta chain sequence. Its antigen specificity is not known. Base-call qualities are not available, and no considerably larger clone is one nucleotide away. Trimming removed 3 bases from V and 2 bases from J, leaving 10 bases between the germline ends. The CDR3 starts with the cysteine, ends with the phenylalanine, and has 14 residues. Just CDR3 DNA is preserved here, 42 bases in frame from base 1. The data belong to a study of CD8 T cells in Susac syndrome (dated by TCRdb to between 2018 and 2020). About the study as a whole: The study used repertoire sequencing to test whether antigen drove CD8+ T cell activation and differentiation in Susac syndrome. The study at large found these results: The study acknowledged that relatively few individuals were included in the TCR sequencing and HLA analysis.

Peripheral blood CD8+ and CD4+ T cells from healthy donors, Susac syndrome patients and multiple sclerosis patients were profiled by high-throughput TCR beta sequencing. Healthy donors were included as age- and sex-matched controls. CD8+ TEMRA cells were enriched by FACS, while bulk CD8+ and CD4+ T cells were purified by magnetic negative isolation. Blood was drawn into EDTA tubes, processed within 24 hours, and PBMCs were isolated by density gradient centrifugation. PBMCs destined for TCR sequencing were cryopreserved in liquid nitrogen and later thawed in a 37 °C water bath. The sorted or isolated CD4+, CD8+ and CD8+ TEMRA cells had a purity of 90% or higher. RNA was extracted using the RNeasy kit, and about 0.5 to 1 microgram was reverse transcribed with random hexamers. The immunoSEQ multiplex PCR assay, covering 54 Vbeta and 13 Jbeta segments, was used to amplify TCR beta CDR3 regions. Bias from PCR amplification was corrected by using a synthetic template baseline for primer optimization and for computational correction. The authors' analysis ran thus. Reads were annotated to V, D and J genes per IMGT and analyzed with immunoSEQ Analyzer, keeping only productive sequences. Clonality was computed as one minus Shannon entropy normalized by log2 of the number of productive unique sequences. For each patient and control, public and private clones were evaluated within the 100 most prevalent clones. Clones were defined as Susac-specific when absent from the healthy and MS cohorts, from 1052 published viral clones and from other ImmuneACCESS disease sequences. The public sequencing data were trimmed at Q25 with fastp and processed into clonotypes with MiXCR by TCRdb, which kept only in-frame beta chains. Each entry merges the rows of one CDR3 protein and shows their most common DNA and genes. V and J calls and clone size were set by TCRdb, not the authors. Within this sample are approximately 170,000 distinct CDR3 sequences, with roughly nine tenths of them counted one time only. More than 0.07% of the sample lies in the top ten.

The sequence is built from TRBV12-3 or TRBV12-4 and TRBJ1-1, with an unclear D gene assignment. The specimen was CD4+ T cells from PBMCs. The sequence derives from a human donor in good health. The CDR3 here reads CASSFGEGNTEAFF. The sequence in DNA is TGTGCCAGCAGTTTTGGGGAGGGTAACACTGAAGCTTTCTTT.